The T cell receptor beta chain described here comes from a study of cytomegalovirus exposure and HLA in healthy donors. Whole-study results and caveats: Overall, around 160 TCR beta chains were annotated as cytomegalovirus-associated. With high specificity and sensitivity, the classifier reportedly diagnosed cytomegalovirus status. A later analysis associated 16,951 TCR beta sequences with HLA alleles at a 0.05 false discovery rate.

Donors sampled were nominally healthy, though unrecorded immune exposures were likely. The CDR3 consists of 13 residues. The ends were cut back, 3 bases at V and 7 bases at J, with 10 bases in the middle. Germline V gene lookup returns CDR1 KGHSH and CDR2 LQKENI. As concerns this clone: Its target is unknown.

Researchers ran the PCR with 60 Vbeta and 13 Jbeta primers. Clones were read by immunoSEQ multiplex PCR, and TCRdb kept only the in-frame ones, dropping some. Among about 150,000 clones listed, roughly 74% were seen once. Sequencing used PBMCs. The chain employs TRBV18 and TRBJ1-3; D remains ambiguous. The origin of this receptor is a man aged 18 to 29 in good health and CMV-seronegative. The CDR3 bases are TGTGCCAGCTCACCTGGAGGGAGCAACACCATATATTTT. This translates into CASSPGGSNTIYF.